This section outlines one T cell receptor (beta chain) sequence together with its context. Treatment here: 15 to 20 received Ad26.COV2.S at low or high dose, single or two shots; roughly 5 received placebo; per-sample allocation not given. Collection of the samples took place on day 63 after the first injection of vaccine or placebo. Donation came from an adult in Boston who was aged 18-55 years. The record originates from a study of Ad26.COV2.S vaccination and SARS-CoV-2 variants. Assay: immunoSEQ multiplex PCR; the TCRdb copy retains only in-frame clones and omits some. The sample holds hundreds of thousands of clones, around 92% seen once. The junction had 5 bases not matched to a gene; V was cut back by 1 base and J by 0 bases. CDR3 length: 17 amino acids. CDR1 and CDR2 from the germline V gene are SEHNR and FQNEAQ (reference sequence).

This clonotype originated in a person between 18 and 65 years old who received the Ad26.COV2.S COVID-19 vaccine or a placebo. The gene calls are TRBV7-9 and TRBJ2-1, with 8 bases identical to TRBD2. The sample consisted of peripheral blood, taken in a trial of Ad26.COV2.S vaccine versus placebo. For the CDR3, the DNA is TGTGCCAGCAGCTTAGGAGTAGCGGGGACCTCCTACAATGAGCAGTTCTTC. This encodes CASSLGVAGTSYNEQFF. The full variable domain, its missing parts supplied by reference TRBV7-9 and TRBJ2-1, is DTGVSQNPRHKITKRGQNVTFRCDPISEHNRLYWYRQTLGQGPEFLTYFQNEAQLEKSRLLSDRFSAERPKGSFSTLEIQRTEQGDSAMYLCASSLGVAGTSYNEQFFGPGTRLTVL.